Below are 27 T cell receptor beta chains sequenced from a single sample in a study of cytomegalovirus exposure and HLA in healthy donors. Amplification used 60 Vbeta primers and 13 Jbeta primers. Method: immunoSEQ multiplex PCR; TCRdb's copy keeps in-frame clones and lacks some. The data show 250,000 to 350,000 clones, about 80% seen once. The sequenced material came from PBMCs. Source of these receptors: a girl aged 2-15 years in good health and CMV-seronegative.

This clone occurred once. This rearrangement joins TRBV12-1 to TRBJ2-7; the D segment call TRBD1 is taken from the table without a DNA check. TRBV12-1 is designated a pseudogene. This CDR3 contains 21 residues. The CDR3 sequence: CASSFETTAEGASLGSYEQYF. The CDR3 DNA follows: TGTGCCAGCAGCTTTGAGACAACCGCTGAGGGGGCGAGTTTGGGCTCCTACGAGCAGTACTTC.

The chain employs TRBV6-5 and TRBJ1-2, with 8 nucleotides matching TRBD1. Germline CDR1 MNHEY, CDR2 SVGAGI. This CDR3 comprises 14 residues. The V gene end was trimmed by 6 bases and the J gene end by 2 bases; junction bases not matched to a gene: 5. The CDR3 DNA is TGTGCCAGCAGAAAGACAGGGGTGAACTATGGCTACACCTTC. It translates to CASRKTGVNYGYTF.

The chain carries TRBV27 and TRBJ1-1; D is ambiguous. Germline V gene lookup returns CDR1 MNHEY and CDR2 SMNVEV (reference sequence). The CDR3 has 10 amino acids. The V end was cut by 11 bases, the J end by 1 base, with 5 bases between. Written as DNA, the CDR3 is TGTGCCGCAGGGAACACTGAAGCTTTCTTT. Translation: CAAGNTEAFF.

The V gene is TRBV13, the J gene TRBJ1-2; possible D gene TRBD1, 5 bases. Trimming stripped 4 bases from V and 2 bases from J, with 11 bases between. This CDR3 contains 14 residues. Germline CDR1 reads PRHDT; CDR2 reads FYEKMQ (reference sequence). CDR3 loop: CASSYLGRNYGYTF. The CDR3 DNA reads as TGTGCCAGCAGCTACCTGGGGCGGAACTATGGCTACACCTTC.

The V and J genes are TRBV18 and TRBJ2-5; D gene ambiguous. Trimming left V 3 bases short and J 1 base short, with 9 bases between. Germline V gene data show CDR1 as KGHSH and CDR2 as LQKENI. The length of the CDR3 is 14 residues. CDR3 amino acids: CASSPASSQETQYF. CDR3 sequence (DNA): TGTGCCAGCTCACCTGCTAGTTCCCAAGAGACCCAGTACTTC. Based on the CDR3 plus reference TRBV18 and TRBJ2-5, the full variable domain is NAGVMQNPRHLVRRRGQEARLRCSPMKGHSHVYWYRQLPEEGLKFMVYLQKENIIDESGMPKERFSAEFPKEGPSILRIQQVVRGDSAAYFCASSPASSQETQYFGPGTRLLVL.

The chain has TRBV29-1 and TRBJ1-1, with D possibly TRBD1 on 5 matching bases. CDR3 size: 15 residues. The germline V gene has CDR1 SQVTM and CDR2 ANQGSEA. V was cut by 6 bases and J by 2 bases, with 19 bases left in between. The CDR3 DNA is TGCAGCGTGTCGGCCCTCGGCGGGACTAACACTGAAGCTTTCTTT. Protein sequence: CSVSALGGTNTEAFF. Based on the CDR3 plus reference TRBV29-1 and TRBJ1-1, the full variable domain is SAVISQKPSRDICQRGTSLTIQCQVDSQVTMMFWYRQQPGQSLTLIATANQGSEATYESGFVIDKFPISRPNLTFSTLTVSNMSPEDSSIYLCSVSALGGTNTEAFFGQGTRLTVV.

The chain links TRBV14 to TRBJ2-1, with no clear D. The CDR3 totals 14 residues. CDR1 SGHDN and CDR2 FVKESK come from the germline V gene. Trimming took 4 bases from V and 7 from J, leaving 14 bases between them. The CDR3 DNA reads as TGTGCCAGCAGCCCGATCGTCCTGCGGAATGAGCAGTTCTTC. Protein sequence: CASSPIVLRNEQFF.

The chain recombines TRBV9 with TRBJ2-7, with TRBD1 matching over 9 bases. Germline V lookup: CDR1 SGDLS, CDR2 YYNGEE. The CDR3 length is 14 residues. V gave up 4 bases and J gave up 3 bases; unmatched junction bases: 5. The CDR3 coding sequence is TGTGCCAGCAGCTTCCGGGACAGGGACTACGAGCAGTACTTC. Its translation is CASSFRDRDYEQYF.

The chain carries TRBV5-4 and TRBJ2-1; D possibly corresponds to TRBD1 (6 bases). V lost 0 bases and J lost 3, with 10 bases in between. From germline, CDR1 is SGHNT and CDR2 YYREEE (reference sequence). This CDR3 has 15 residues. The CDR3 sequence is CASSLGQAFYNEQFF. CDR3 nucleotides: TGTGCCAGCAGCTTGGGACAGGCCTTCTACAATGAGCAGTTCTTC.

The rearrangement joins TRBV5-1 to TRBJ2-2; the match to TRBD1 covers 11 bases. CDR3 length: 15 amino acids. Germline-derived CDR1 and CDR2 are SGHRS and YFSETQ. Trimming took 3 bases from V and 5 from J; bases not matched to a gene: 3. The CDR3 bases are TGCGCCAGCAGCTGGGGGACAGGGGGGACCGGGGAGCTGTTTTTT. It translates to CASSWGTGGTGELFF.

This clone has only one observation. This chain joins TRBV7-3 and TRBJ2-5; D possibly corresponds to TRBD2 (6 bases). Deletions cut 4 bases from V and 3 bases from J, with 9 bases between. Germline CDR1 SGHTA, CDR2 FQGTGA. The CDR3 consists of 13 residues. CDR3 protein: CASSSTREETQYF. In nucleotides, the CDR3 is TGTGCCAGCAGCTCGACTAGGGAAGAGACCCAGTACTTC.

The rearrangement joins TRBV27 to TRBJ1-1; no firm D call. The CDR3 spans 15 residues. V was shortened by 4 bases and J by 5 bases, with 17 bases between the two germline ends. Germline V gene sequence: CDR1 MNHEY, CDR2 SMNVEV (reference sequence). CDR3 nucleotide sequence: TGTGCCAGCAGTTGGAGAGAGGTGGAGGCGACTGAAGCTTTCTTT. Translation: CASSWREVEATEAFF.

This sequence joins TRBV6-5 and TRBJ1-5; no clear D gene. Looked up from germline, CDR1 is MNHEY and CDR2 is SVGAGI. The germline V and J ends were trimmed by 6 bases and 3 bases, with 12 bases remaining between them. The CDR3 length is 14 residues. Here the CDR3 reads CASSPYSSNQPQHF. The DNA for the CDR3 is TGTGCCAGCAGCCCTTACAGTTCCAATCAGCCCCAGCATTTT.

V gene TRBV29-1 combines with J gene TRBJ2-5; 7 nucleotides line up with TRBD2. With V trimmed by 7 bases and J by 5 bases, 10 bases remained unmatched. The CDR3 runs to 13 residues. CDR1 SQVTM and CDR2 ANQGSEA come from the germline V gene. CDR3 region: CSAIGAGVETQYF. In DNA form, the CDR3 reads TGCAGCGCCATCGGTGCGGGGGTGGAGACCCAGTACTTC.

With regard to this clone: This same CDR3 is encoded by further DNA sequences in the sample. The V call is TRBV5-1, the J call TRBJ2-1, with TRBD1 matching over 8 bases. Germline loops: CDR1 SGHRS, CDR2 YFSETQ. CDR3 size: 14 residues. After removal of 2 bases from V and 4 bases from J, the junction contained 2 bases not matched to a gene. CDR3 loop: CASSFGQGYNEQFF. Here the CDR3 DNA reads TGCGCCAGCAGCTTCGGACAGGGTTACAATGAGCAGTTCTTC.

The chain combines TRBV5-4 with TRBJ1-1; tentatively, D is TRBD1 (6 bases). V lost 0 bases to trimming and J lost 1 base, with 7 bases between them. The CDR3 runs 14 residues. Germline CDR1 SGHNT, CDR2 YYREEE (reference sequence). The DNA of the CDR3 is TGTGCCAGCAGCTTGGGGGGGCCGAACACTGAAGCTTTCTTT. Protein: CASSLGGPNTEAFF.

This rearrangement joins TRBV5-1 to TRBJ2-7; D unclear. The CDR3 spans 12 residues. Trimming took 4 bases from V and 2 from J, leaving 7 bases between them. Germline CDR1 SGHRS, CDR2 YFSETQ. CDR3 amino acids: CASSDKTYEQYF. As DNA, the CDR3 is TGCGCCAGCAGCGACAAAACCTACGAGCAGTACTTC.

The rearrangement joins TRBV6-1 to TRBJ1-5; perhaps TRBD1 as D (5 bases). CDR3 length: 14 residues. Trimming took off 10 bases at V and 0 bases at J, with 13 bases between the two ends. Germline CDR1 reads MNHNS; CDR2 reads SASEGT. The CDR3 protein is CATTQGSSNQPQHF. CDR3 sequence (DNA): TGTGCCACCACGCAGGGATCTAGCAATCAGCCCCAGCATTTT.

The chain's CDR3 is CASSKSRGGMGAGNTEAFF. DNA of the CDR3: TGTGCCAGCAGCAAAAGCAGGGGTGGGATGGGGGCAGGGAACACTGAAGCTTTCTTT. This rearrangement joins TRBV7-9 to TRBJ1-1; a weak D match, TRBD1 (6 bases). Trimming shortened V by 5 bases and J by 1 base, and 26 bases separated the two germline ends. This CDR3 spans 19 amino acids. In germline, CDR1 is SEHNR, CDR2 FQNEAQ (reference sequence). Complete variable domain (other parts from reference TRBV7-9 and TRBJ1-1): DTGVSQNPRHKITKRGQNVTFRCDPISEHNRLYWYRQTLGQGPEFLTYFQNEAQLEKSRLLSDRFSAERPKGSFSTLEIQRTEQGDSAMYLCASSKSRGGMGAGNTEAFFGQGTRLTVV.

CDR3 nucleotides: TGCGCCAGCAGCTTCAGGGCGAACACTGAAGCTTTCTTT. The encoded protein is CASSFRANTEAFF. This sequence joins TRBV5-1 and TRBJ1-1; perhaps TRBD1 as D (5 bases). With 2 bases removed from V and 1 base from J, the gap between germline ends came to 6 bases. The CDR3 length is 13 residues. CDR1 is SGHRS and CDR2 is YFSETQ in the germline V gene.

The chain employs TRBV28 and TRBJ1-2, with TRBD1 matching 8 bases. Unmatched junction bases numbered 18, after V lost 11 bases and J lost 4 bases. The germline V gene encodes CDR1 MDHEN and CDR2 SYDVKM. The CDR3 is 16 residues long. The CDR3 sequence is CASHGGIRGRGYGYTF. The CDR3 DNA reads TGTGCCTCCCACGGGGGGATCAGGGGGCGAGGCTATGGCTACACCTTC.

In this sample, this clone turned up once. The chain combines TRBV27 with TRBJ2-2; 8 positions agree with TRBD1. V lost 7 bases, J lost 1 base, and 5 bases stayed unmatched. The CDR3 is made up of 15 amino acids. Germline lookup yields CDR1 MNHEY and CDR2 SMNVEV (reference sequence). For the CDR3, the DNA is TGTGCCAGCAAGTACAGGGGGAGGAACACCGGGGAGCTGTTTTTT. Translating it yields CASKYRGRNTGELFF.

V is TRBV6-1 and J is TRBJ2-3, with D possibly matching TRBD1 (6 bases). CDR3 length equals 14 residues. Trimming took off 3 bases at V and 2 bases at J, with 9 bases between the two ends. Looked up from germline, CDR1 is MNHNS and CDR2 is SASEGT. DNA of the CDR3: TGTGCCAGCAGTGAGACAGGTTTCACAGATACGCAGTATTTT. Amino acid sequence: CASSETGFTDTQYF.

This chain links TRBV9 with TRBJ2-5, with TRBD2 identical over 8 bases. J was trimmed by 1 base and V by 0 bases; bases with no gene match: 2. The CDR3 consists of 15 residues. From germline, CDR1 is SGDLS and CDR2 YYNGEE. The CDR3 sequence: CASSVGGGLQETQYF. CDR3 nucleotide sequence: TGTGCCAGCAGCGTAGGCGGGGGGCTCCAAGAGACCCAGTACTTC.

This clone has only one observation. This chain uses TRBV2 with TRBJ1-4; weak D call: TRBD1 (6 bases). There are 15 residues in the CDR3. Trimming took off 2 bases at V and 5 bases at J, with 12 bases between the two ends. Germline CDR1 reads SNHLY; CDR2 reads FYNNEI. The chain's CDR3 is CASSERKDRNEKLFF. In nucleotides, the CDR3 is TGTGCCAGCAGTGAAAGGAAGGACAGAAATGAAAAACTGTTTTTT. The full variable domain, with the rest looked up from reference TRBV2 and TRBJ1-4, is EPEVTQTPSHQVTQMGQEVILRCVPISNHLYFYWYRQILGQKVEFLVSFYNNEISEKSEIFDDQFSVERPDGSNFTLKIRSTKLEDSAMYFCASSERKDRNEKLFFGSGTQLSVL.

The chain has TRBV5-1 and TRBJ1-1, with D uncertain. Trimming left V 3 bases short and J 2 bases short, with 14 bases between. This CDR3 spans 15 amino acids. Looked up from germline, CDR1 is SGHRS and CDR2 is YFSETQ. CDR3 loop: CASSSGRVSNTEAFF. The CDR3 DNA follows: TGCGCCAGCAGCTCGGGTAGAGTATCCAACACTGAAGCTTTCTTT.

This clone was picked up a small number of times. The chain has TRBV2 and TRBJ2-7; D is possibly TRBD2 (6 bases). Per germline, CDR1 SNHLY and CDR2 FYNNEI. Deletions cut 10 bases from V and 2 bases from J, with 15 bases between. The CDR3 has 13 amino acids. The CDR3 coding sequence is TGTGCCATTAGAGGAGGGCAGACCTACGAGCAGTACTTC. Its translation is CAIRGGQTYEQYF. Supplemented by reference TRBV2 and TRBJ2-7, the full variable domain reads EPEVTQTPSHQVTQMGQEVILRCVPISNHLYFYWYRQILGQKVEFLVSFYNNEISEKSEIFDDQFSVERPDGSNFTLKIRSTKLEDSAMYFCAIRGGQTYEQYFGPGTRLTVT.